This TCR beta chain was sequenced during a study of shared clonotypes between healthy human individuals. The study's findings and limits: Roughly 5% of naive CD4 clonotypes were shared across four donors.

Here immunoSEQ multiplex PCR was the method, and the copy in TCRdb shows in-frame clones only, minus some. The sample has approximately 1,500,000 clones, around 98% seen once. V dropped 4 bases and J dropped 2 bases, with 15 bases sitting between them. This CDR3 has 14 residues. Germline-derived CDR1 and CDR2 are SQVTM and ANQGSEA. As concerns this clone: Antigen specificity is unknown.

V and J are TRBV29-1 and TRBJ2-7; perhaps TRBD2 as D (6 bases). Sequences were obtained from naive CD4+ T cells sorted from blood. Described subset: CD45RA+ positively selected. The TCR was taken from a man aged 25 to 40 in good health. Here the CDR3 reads CSVGSTSGAYEQYF. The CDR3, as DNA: TGCAGCGTTGGGTCGACTAGTGGGGCCTACGAGCAGTACTTC.